The present entry profiles one T cell receptor (beta chain) with its context. The data stem from a study of T cell responses to AZD1222 COVID-19 vaccine. Germline lookup yields CDR1 KGHDR and CDR2 SFDVKD. The CDR3 has 12 amino acids. V lost 4 bases to trimming and J lost 8 bases, with 8 bases between them. Using immunoSEQ multiplex PCR, the repertoire was profiled, and TCRdb retains in-frame clones only, with some absent. Of around 81,000 clones detected, roughly four fifths appear once; the ten largest clones hold approximately 2.8%. The TCR comes from an adult in good health. This material consisted of peripheral blood, taken on day 0 of AZD1222 vaccination. J is TRBJ2-1 and V is TRBV24-1; the D call may be TRBD1 or TRBD2 (5 bases each). CDR3: CATSERGDEQFF. The CDR3 bases are TGTGCCACCAGTGAGAGAGGGGATGAGCAGTTCTTC.